This is a list of T cell receptor beta chains from one sample in a study of blood T cell repertoires in COVID-19. Here immunoSEQ multiplex PCR was the method, and the copy in TCRdb shows in-frame clones only, minus some. The sample carries about 100,000 clones, about 90% recorded once. The material sequenced was peripheral blood. The receptors derive from a man between 50 and 59 years old with acute or convalescent COVID-19. The CDR3 runs from the conserved cysteine through the conserved F or W. A D gene is named only where the DNA matches it firmly. Where a row states a size, it is once, few, many or the class of an expanded clone; other rows omit it.

d_call: TRBD2
v_call: TRBV9
j_call: TRBJ2-2
clone_size: -
cdr3_nt: TGTGCCAGCAGCCCGAGGGGACTAGCGGGAAACACCGGGGAGCTGTTTTTT
cdr3_aa: CASSPRGLAGNTGELFF

d_call: -
v_call: TRBV3-1/TRBV3-2
j_call: TRBJ2-2
clone_size: -
cdr3_nt: TGTGCCAGCAGCCAAGATCACGGGCTAGCAGCGAACACCGGGGAGCTGTTTTTT
cdr3_aa: CASSQDHGLAANTGELFF

d_call: TRBD2
v_call: TRBV19
j_call: TRBJ2-3
clone_size: -
cdr3_nt: TGTGCCAGTTCACACTGGTTCGGCGGGAGGGTAAGCACAGATACGCAGTATTTT
cdr3_aa: CASSHWFGGRVSTDTQYF

d_call: TRBD2
v_call: TRBV27
j_call: TRBJ2-5
clone_size: -
cdr3_nt: TGTGCCAGCAGTTCCGCGCAAGCGGGAGGTTTCGGGACCCAGTACTTC
cdr3_aa: CASSSAQAGGFGTQYF

d_call: -
v_call: TRBV7-9
j_call: TRBJ1-4
clone_size: -
cdr3_nt: TGTGCCAGCAGCGTTCAGGAACTAGGGGGAGAAAAACTGTTTTTT
cdr3_aa: CASSVQELGGEKLFF

d_call: -
v_call: TRBV30
j_call: TRBJ1-2
clone_size: -
cdr3_nt: TGTGCCTGGATGAAGGATGAGGGAACCTATGGCTACACCTTC
cdr3_aa: CAWMKDEGTYGYTF

d_call: TRBD2
v_call: TRBV11-2
j_call: TRBJ2-5
clone_size: once
cdr3_nt: TGTGCCAGCAGCAAACGACTAGCGGGAGGGGGGGAGACCCAGTACTTC
cdr3_aa: CASSKRLAGGGETQYF

d_call: -
v_call: TRBV29-1
j_call: TRBJ2-4
clone_size: -
cdr3_nt: TGCAGCGTAGATCTAGCGCGGGACGCCGAGGACATTCAGTACTTC
cdr3_aa: CSVDLARDAEDIQYF

d_call: -
v_call: TRBV7-6
j_call: TRBJ1-2
clone_size: -
cdr3_nt: TGTGCCAGCAGCCCCGTTGGGCGCCGTATCTATGGCTACACCTTC
cdr3_aa: CASSPVGRRIYGYTF

d_call: TRBD1
v_call: TRBV5-1
j_call: TRBJ2-5
clone_size: -
cdr3_nt: TGCGCCAGCAGCCCGGGTGGGACAGGGGAGACCCAGTACTTC
cdr3_aa: CASSPGGTGETQYF

d_call: -
v_call: TRBV4-1
j_call: TRBJ2-5
clone_size: -
cdr3_nt: TGCGCCAGCAGCCAAGATGGGCAAGTCCGGCAGACCCAGTACTTC
cdr3_aa: CASSQDGQVRQTQYF

d_call: TRBD1
v_call: TRBV6-5
j_call: TRBJ1-3
clone_size: -
cdr3_nt: TGTGCCACCGACCCACAGGGGAATTCTGGAAACACCATATATTTT
cdr3_aa: CATDPQGNSGNTIYF

d_call: TRBD2
v_call: TRBV6-5
j_call: TRBJ2-7
clone_size: -
cdr3_nt: TGTGCCAGCAGTTACGGGTCGGGACTAGCCTACGAGCAGTACTTC
cdr3_aa: CASSYGSGLAYEQYF

d_call: -
v_call: TRBV7-8
j_call: TRBJ1-6
clone_size: -
cdr3_nt: TGTGCCAGCAGCCTGGGAGGGGATTCACCCCTCCACTTT
cdr3_aa: CASSLGGDSPLHF

d_call: TRBD1
v_call: TRBV5-4
j_call: TRBJ1-6
clone_size: -
cdr3_nt: TGTGCCAGCAGCCGACAGGGGAGCTCCTATAATTCACCCCTCCACTTT
cdr3_aa: CASSRQGSSYNSPLHF

d_call: -
v_call: TRBV28
j_call: TRBJ1-3
clone_size: -
cdr3_nt: TGTGCCAGCATGTCCGACAAACGAACCTCTGGAAACACCATATATTTT
cdr3_aa: CASMSDKRTSGNTIYF

d_call: -
v_call: TRBV5-1
j_call: TRBJ2-6
clone_size: few
cdr3_nt: TGCGCCAGCAGCTTGGGGGTAGCCCCAACTGGGGCCAACGTCCTGACTTTC
cdr3_aa: CASSLGVAPTGANVLTF

d_call: TRBD2
v_call: TRBV5-1
j_call: TRBJ2-2
clone_size: -
cdr3_nt: TGCGCCAGCCGAAGAGCGGGAGATACCGGGGAGCTGTTTTTT
cdr3_aa: CASRRAGDTGELFF

d_call: TRBD1
v_call: TRBV6-1
j_call: TRBJ1-2
clone_size: -
cdr3_nt: TGTGCCAGCAGTGCCTTCAGGGCGACAGGGGTCTATGGCTACACCTTC
cdr3_aa: CASSAFRATGVYGYTF

d_call: -
v_call: TRBV6-1
j_call: TRBJ1-6
clone_size: few
cdr3_nt: TGTGCCAGCAGTGACACCTACAGCTACTCACCCCTCCACTTT
cdr3_aa: CASSDTYSYSPLHF

d_call: -
v_call: TRBV27
j_call: TRBJ1-2
clone_size: -
cdr3_nt: TGTGCCAGCAGCTCCGTGGGGAGCCTCTATGGCTACACCTTC
cdr3_aa: CASSSVGSLYGYTF

d_call: TRBD1
v_call: TRBV19
j_call: TRBJ1-5
clone_size: -
cdr3_nt: TGTGCCAGTAGAGCACAGACAGGGACGCCCCAGCATTTT
cdr3_aa: CASRAQTGTPQHF

d_call: -
v_call: TRBV6-5
j_call: TRBJ2-5
clone_size: -
cdr3_nt: TGTGCCAGCGGCGTAATGGAGGAGACCCAGTACTTC
cdr3_aa: CASGVMEETQYF

d_call: -
v_call: TRBV19
j_call: TRBJ1-5
clone_size: -
cdr3_nt: TGTGCCAGTAGGGCGCAGGGGAGAAGCAATCAGCCCCAGCATTTT
cdr3_aa: CASRAQGRSNQPQHF

d_call: TRBD2
v_call: TRBV6-6
j_call: TRBJ2-3
clone_size: -
cdr3_nt: TGTGCCAGCAGGGAGGGACTAAATACGCAGTATTTT
cdr3_aa: CASREGLNTQYF

d_call: -
v_call: TRBV5-1
j_call: TRBJ1-5
clone_size: -
cdr3_nt: TGCGCCAGCAGCTTGGGGGGAGGGGAGCCCCAGCATTTT
cdr3_aa: CASSLGGGEPQHF

d_call: TRBD2
v_call: TRBV14
j_call: TRBJ2-7
clone_size: -
cdr3_nt: TGTGCCAGCAGCCAAGTTGGACTAGCGCTAAACGAGCAGTACTTC
cdr3_aa: CASSQVGLALNEQYF

d_call: TRBD2
v_call: TRBV11-3
j_call: TRBJ2-3
clone_size: -
cdr3_nt: TGTGCCAGCAGCTTGACTAGCGGGAGCACAGATACGCAGTATTTT
cdr3_aa: CASSLTSGSTDTQYF

d_call: -
v_call: TRBV6-5
j_call: TRBJ2-3
clone_size: -
cdr3_nt: TGTGCCAGCAGTCAAAGAGGGCGGGGTACGCAGTATTTT
cdr3_aa: CASSQRGRGTQYF

d_call: TRBD1
v_call: TRBV29-1
j_call: TRBJ1-3
clone_size: -
cdr3_nt: TGCAGCGTTGAAACAGGACAGGGGACGGGAAACACCATATATTTT
cdr3_aa: CSVETGQGTGNTIYF

d_call: -
v_call: TRBV16
j_call: TRBJ1-4
clone_size: -
cdr3_nt: TGTGCCAGCAGCGGGACTGTAAATGAAAAACTGTTTTTT
cdr3_aa: CASSGTVNEKLFF

d_call: TRBD1
v_call: TRBV10-3
j_call: TRBJ1-2
clone_size: -
cdr3_nt: TGTGCCACCACAGGGGGAGCTAACTATGGCTACACCTTC
cdr3_aa: CATTGGANYGYTF

d_call: -
v_call: TRBV30
j_call: TRBJ1-1
clone_size: -
cdr3_nt: TGTGCCTGGAGTGTAGGGGACATCACTGAAGCTTTCTTT
cdr3_aa: CAWSVGDITEAFF

d_call: TRBD2
v_call: TRBV9
j_call: TRBJ2-7
clone_size: -
cdr3_nt: TGTGCCAGCAGCGTAGATAGCGGGAGGTCCTACGAGCAGTACTTC
cdr3_aa: CASSVDSGRSYEQYF

d_call: -
v_call: TRBV10-2
j_call: TRBJ2-5
clone_size: -
cdr3_nt: TGCGCCAGCACCTTAGAGGTAGAAGAGACCCAGTACTTC
cdr3_aa: CASTLEVEETQYF

d_call: -
v_call: TRBV29-1
j_call: TRBJ1-2
clone_size: -
cdr3_nt: TGCAGCGCTCAACAGAGATCCTATGGCTACACCTTC
cdr3_aa: CSAQQRSYGYTF

d_call: -
v_call: TRBV6-6
j_call: TRBJ2-3
clone_size: few
cdr3_nt: TGTGCCAGCAACGCGGAGGCGTTTTATACGCAGTATTTT
cdr3_aa: CASNAEAFYTQYF